One sample yielded the 26 T cell receptor beta chains listed below, sequenced in a study of OX40 agonist ivuxolimab in advanced cancers. The data were produced by immunoSEQ multiplex PCR, yet TCRdb's version contains in-frame clones alone and is incomplete. This table holds some 66,000 clones, nearly 90% found once. The sequenced sample was CD4+ or CD8+ T cells sorted from blood, obtained in a trial of the OX40 agonist ivuxolimab. Source of these receptors: an adult with an advanced solid tumor such as melanoma, head and neck, liver or kidney cancer.

The chain uses TRBV9 and TRBJ2-7, with D perhaps matching TRBD2 (6 bases). The V end was cut by 3 bases, the J end by 4 bases, with 20 bases between. CDR1 is SGDLS, CDR2 YYNGEE, per germline. This CDR3 has 16 amino acids. In DNA form, the CDR3 reads TGTGCCAGCAGCGAGTCTGGGACTTCATCAAAATACGAGCAGTACTTC. Encoded protein: CASSESGTSSKYEQYF.

The chain couples TRBV5-8 to TRBJ2-3, with D tentatively TRBD1 or TRBD2 (5 bases each). CDR3 size: 16 residues. Germline CDR1 reads SGHTS; CDR2 reads YDEGEE. V was trimmed by 1 base and J by 2 bases, leaving 14 bases between them. The CDR3: CASSLMAPGATDTQYF. CDR3 nucleotides: TGTGCCAGCAGCTTGATGGCGCCCGGGGCCACAGATACGCAGTATTTT.

This chain links TRBV10-3 with TRBJ2-1; D gene ambiguous. The germline V and J ends were trimmed by 7 bases and 3 bases, with 13 bases remaining between them. Germline V gene data show CDR1 as ENHRY and CDR2 as SYGVKD. CDR3 length: 14 amino acids. The CDR3 DNA reads TGTGCCATCACCCTACAAGGAAACTACAATGAGCAGTTCTTC. Translated, it gives CAITLQGNYNEQFF.

The chain links TRBV5-6 to TRBJ1-2; tentatively, D is TRBD1 (5 bases). Deletions cut 4 bases from V and 6 bases from J, with 16 bases between. CDR3 length: 14 amino acids. Germline CDR1 is SGHDT and CDR2 is YYEEEE. CDR3 nucleotide sequence: TGTGCCAGCAGCGAAGACAGCGAGCTAAATGGCTACACCTTC. This translates into CASSEDSELNGYTF.

CDR3 nucleotides: TGTGCCAGCAGCGCTTCTGGGGCGGCGTACGAGCAGTACTTC. Protein product: CASSASGAAYEQYF. The chain recombines TRBV5-4 with TRBJ2-5, with D perhaps matching TRBD1 (5 bases). The end of the DNA is better explained by TRBJ2-7, so the J call may be wrong. The CDR3 runs 14 residues. The V gene's germline CDR1 is SGHNT and CDR2 YYREEE (reference sequence).

The rearrangement links TRBV19 to TRBJ1-1, with D maybe TRBD1 (6 bases). The V gene lost 2 bases and the J gene lost 2 bases, with 12 bases spanning the gap. CDR1 is LNHDA, CDR2 SQIVND, per germline (reference sequence). The CDR3 covers 15 residues. The CDR3 is CASSITGGGNTEAFF. The CDR3 DNA reads as TGTGCCAGTAGTATAACGGGGGGCGGTAACACTGAAGCTTTCTTT.

DNA for the CDR3: TGTGCCAGCCGGAGACACAATGAGCAGTTCTTC. It codes for CASRRHNEQFF. The chain combines TRBV6-5 with TRBJ2-1; the D is unclear. V shed 8 bases and J shed 5 bases, with 7 bases lying between them. The V gene's germline CDR1 is MNHEY and CDR2 SVGAGI. The CDR3 sequence is 11 residues long.

V usage is TRBV28 and J usage is TRBJ2-1, with 10 nucleotides matching TRBD1. The CDR3 sequence is 12 residues long. J was trimmed by 16 bases and V by 6 bases; bases with no gene match: 9. Germline loops: CDR1 MDHEN, CDR2 SYDVKM. The CDR3 region has the DNA TGTGCCAGCAGCATACCGGGACAGGGGTCTTTCTTC. Its translation is CASSIPGQGSFF. The whole variable domain, remainder taken from reference TRBV28 and TRBJ2-1, is DVKVTQSSRYLVKRTGEKVFLECVQDMDHENMFWYRQDPGLGLRLIYFSYDVKMKEKGDIPEGYSVSREKKERFSLILESASTNQTSMYLCASSIPGQGSFFGPGTRLTVL.

The chain employs TRBV2 and TRBJ2-5; 14 bases fit TRBD2. J lost 4 bases, V lost 9 bases, and 1 base had no gene match. CDR3 length: 13 residues. Germline-derived CDR1 and CDR2 are SNHLY and FYNNEI. CDR3 in amino acids: CASGLAGGETQYF. The CDR3 DNA follows: TGTGCCAGTGGACTAGCGGGAGGAGAGACCCAGTACTTC.

CDR3 nucleotides: TGTGCCAGTAGTATTGGAAGAGGGAGTTATAGCAATCAGCCCCAGCATTTT. Translation: CASSIGRGSYSNQPQHF. The rearrangement links TRBV19 to TRBJ1-5; the D is unclear. Germline CDR1 reads LNHDA; CDR2 reads SQIVND (reference sequence). The CDR3 spans 17 residues. Trimming removed 3 bases from V and 0 bases from J, with 15 bases in between. Using reference TRBV19 and TRBJ1-5 for the parts outside the CDR3, the full variable domain is DGGITQSPKYLFRKEGQNVTLSCEQNLNHDAMYWYRQDPGQGLRLIYYSQIVNDFQKGDIAEGYSVSREKKESFPLTVTSAQKNPTAFYLCASSIGRGSYSNQPQHFGDGTRLSIL.

CDR3 in DNA: TGTGCCAAGCGCGAACAGGGTGAGGTTGAAGGAAACACCATATATTTT. Its protein is CAKREQGEVEGNTIYF. This chain joins TRBV28 and TRBJ1-3; TRBD1 is a possible D gene (6 bases). Between the trimmed V and J ends, which lost 10 bases and 4 bases, there was a span of 23 bases. CDR1 is MDHEN, CDR2 SYDVKM, per germline. The CDR3 has 16 residues.

V is TRBV18 and J is TRBJ2-1; tentative D call: TRBD2 (5 bases). Between the trimmed V and J ends, which lost 2 bases and 8 bases, there was a span of 16 bases. The CDR3 extends over 15 amino acids. Germline CDR1 KGHSH, CDR2 LQKENI. CDR3 protein: CASSPFLRDQDEQFF. The CDR3 nucleotides are TGTGCCAGCTCACCATTCTTGAGGGATCAGGATGAGCAGTTCTTC.

The CDR3 region is CASSGTIHSYEQYF. Written as DNA, the CDR3 is TGTGCCAGCAGCGGAACGATCCATTCCTACGAGCAGTACTTC. The genes are TRBV5-4 and TRBJ2-7; D unclear. The V end lost 4 bases, the J end lost 1 base, and 12 bases lay between the germline ends. CDR1 SGHNT and CDR2 YYREEE come from the germline V gene (reference sequence). The CDR3 loop spans 14 amino acids.

The rearrangement uses TRBV11-2 and TRBJ2-5, with 13 bases lining up with TRBD2. CDR1 and CDR2 from the germline V gene are SGHAT and FQNNGV. J gave up 4 bases and V 3 bases, and 2 bases lay outside the gene matches. The CDR3 length is 15 residues. CDR3 sequence (DNA): TGTGCCAGCAGCTTTACTAGCGGGAGGGTAGAGACCCAGTACTTC. Translated, it gives CASSFTSGRVETQYF.

The rearrangement joins TRBV11-1 to TRBJ2-5; TRBD2 might be the D (5 bases). The ends were cut back, 2 bases at V and 4 bases at J, with 8 bases in the middle. In germline, CDR1 is SGHAT, CDR2 FQDESV (reference sequence). This CDR3 is 13 amino acids long. The CDR3 region is CASSLIGGETQYF. The CDR3 coding sequence is TGTGCCAGCAGCTTAATCGGAGGAGAGACCCAGTACTTC.

This chain uses TRBV28 with TRBJ2-2, with D possibly being TRBD1 (5 bases). This CDR3 has 18 residues. Trimming pared 3 bases from V and 2 bases from J, leaving 19 bases between. Germline V gives CDR1 MDHEN, CDR2 SYDVKM. The CDR3 bases are TGTGCCAGCAGTTTGTACCGACCCGGACATCCTAACACCGGGGAGCTGTTTTTT. Protein sequence: CASSLYRPGHPNTGELFF.

This chain joins TRBV18 and TRBJ2-7; D gene ambiguous. CDR1 and CDR2 (germline): KGHSH, LQKENI. V lost 6 bases and J 7 bases, leaving 13 bases between the germline ends. The CDR3 consists of 12 residues. CDR3 in amino acids: CASSPPIGEQYF. The CDR3 nucleotides are TGTGCCAGCTCCCCGCCCATCGGGGAGCAGTACTTC.

The chain carries TRBV5-8 and TRBJ2-3, with 11 bases identical to TRBD2. The CDR3 extends over 16 amino acids. CDR1 and CDR2 from the germline V gene are SGHTS and YDEGEE. V shed 6 bases and J 2 bases; nucleotides not matched to a gene: 8. This CDR3 reads CASTPRLAGSTDTQYF. The CDR3 nucleotides are TGTGCCAGCACCCCGCGACTAGCGGGGTCCACAGATACGCAGTATTTT. Full variable domain (outside the CDR3, taken from reference TRBV5-8 and TRBJ2-3): EAGVTQSPTHLIKTRGQQATLRCSPISGHTSVYWYQQALGLGLQFLLWYDEGEERNRGNFPPRFSGRQFPNYSSELNVNALELEDSALYLCASTPRLAGSTDTQYFGPGTRLTVL.

The chain uses TRBV7-6 and TRBJ2-1; 9 nucleotides align to TRBD2. Losses at the gene ends were 6 bases for V and 3 bases for J; bases not matched to a gene: 6. Germline V CDR1 and CDR2: SGHVS, FNYEAQ. The CDR3 consists of 15 residues. The CDR3 sequence is CASRPGTSRYNEQFF. The CDR3 bases are TGTGCCAGCAGGCCCGGGACTAGCCGCTACAATGAGCAGTTCTTC.

In the case of this clone: This sample also contains other DNA sequences that code for the same CDR3. V and J are TRBV19 and TRBJ2-7; TRBD1 matches at 10 bases. V shed 3 bases and J 4 bases; nucleotides not matched to a gene: 18. This CDR3 is 19 amino acids long. Germline V gene sequence: CDR1 LNHDA, CDR2 SQIVND (reference sequence). CDR3 DNA: TGTGCCAGTAGTATCCGGGACAGGGGAATAAGCAGGGAGCGGTACGAGCAGTACTTC. It is translated as CASSIRDRGISRERYEQYF.

The J gene is TRBJ1-4, the V gene TRBV2; no definite D call. The CDR3 totals 13 residues. Trimming left V 6 bases short and J 7 bases short, with 12 bases between. Germline lookup yields CDR1 SNHLY and CDR2 FYNNEI. The chain's CDR3 is CASRRISGEKLFF. The DNA for the CDR3 is TGTGCCAGCAGGAGGATTTCCGGTGAAAAACTGTTTTTT.

The chain has TRBV27 and TRBJ2-7; D is unresolved. V was shortened by 0 bases and J by 0 bases, with 12 bases between the two germline ends. Per the germline V gene, CDR1 is MNHEY and CDR2 is SMNVEV (reference sequence). CDR3 length: 16 residues. CDR3 amino acids: CASSLSPGFNSYEQYF. The CDR3 DNA follows: TGTGCCAGCAGTTTATCTCCCGGGTTTAACTCCTACGAGCAGTACTTC.

The chain uses TRBV27 and TRBJ2-7; no clear D gene. The CDR3 has 13 amino acids. Looked up from germline, CDR1 is MNHEY and CDR2 is SMNVEV (reference sequence). V was pared by 3 bases and J by 6 bases, with 12 bases between. The CDR3 DNA reads as TGTGCCAGCAGTTTCAATAACGGTCGCGAGCAGTACTTC. It yields the protein CASSFNNGREQYF.

The chain has TRBV27 and TRBJ2-1; 8 nucleotides match TRBD2. CDR3 size: 14 residues. After removal of 5 bases from V and 4 bases from J, the junction contained 4 bases not matched to a gene. CDR1 is MNHEY and CDR2 is SMNVEV in the germline V gene (reference sequence). CDR3 nucleotides: TGTGCCAGCAGTGCACTAGCGGCATACAATGAGCAGTTCTTC. It yields the protein CASSALAAYNEQFF.

The chain recombines TRBV28 with TRBJ1-5, with unresolved D. The CDR3 runs 16 residues. Germline V gene data show CDR1 as MDHEN and CDR2 as SYDVKM. V dropped 2 bases and J dropped 1 base, with 12 bases sitting between them. The DNA of the CDR3 is TGTGCCAGCAGTTTAACGTCCCTCTGGAGCAATCAGCCCCAGCATTTT. Its protein is CASSLTSLWSNQPQHF.

This chain joins TRBV5-1 and TRBJ1-2; D not certain. The V end was cut by 2 bases, the J end by 4 bases, with 12 bases between. The CDR3 sequence is 14 residues long. CDR1 is SGHRS and CDR2 is YFSETQ in the germline V gene. The DNA of the CDR3 is TGCGCCAGCAGCTTTGCAGTTACGGGCTATGGCTACACCTTC. Translating it yields CASSFAVTGYGYTF.